These 27 T cell receptor beta chains were all obtained from the same sample, sequenced in a study of T cells expressing NK-cell markers. For each CDR3 protein, TCRdb gives one entry from its re-call of the 5' RACE reads, without DNA. The table lists 440,000 or so distinct CDR3 sequences. Sample: blood T cells: a sorted CD56 or NKG2C T cell subset, CD4+ or CD8+ T cells, or bulk PBMC T cells (not recorded which). These receptors all come from a woman between 18 and 75 years old in good health.

This chain connects TRBV27 to TRBJ2-2; TCRdb's assignment of TRBD2 cannot be checked, as there is no DNA. The CDR3 contains 14 residues. Germline V CDR1 and CDR2: MNHEY, SMNVEV (reference sequence). Here the CDR3 reads CASSKGGGTGELFF.

The V call is TRBV6-5, the J call TRBJ2-2. CDR3 length equals 12 residues. The germline V gene has CDR1 MNHEY and CDR2 SVGAGI. CDR3 sequence reads: CASRIYPGELFF.

The V gene is TRBV20-1, the J gene TRBJ2-3. The germline gives CDR1 DFQATT, CDR2 SNEGSKA (reference sequence). This CDR3 has 15 amino acids. This chain's CDR3 is CSARDTFELSDTQYF.

This chain joins TRBV2 and TRBJ2-3; the TCRdb D gene call, TRBD1, has no DNA to confirm it. The CDR3 is 15 amino acids. CDR1 is SNHLY and CDR2 is FYNNEI in the germline V gene. The CDR3 reads CATSVQGGRTDTQYF. Supplemented by reference TRBV2 and TRBJ2-3, the full variable domain reads EPEVTQTPSHQVTQMGQEVILRCVPISNHLYFYWYRQILGQKVEFLVSFYNNEISEKSEIFDDQFSVERPDGSNFTLKIRSTKLEDSAMYFCATSVQGGRTDTQYFGPGTRLTVL.

The J gene is TRBJ1-5, the V gene TRBV3-1; there is no DNA to check the TCRdb D call of TRBD1. This CDR3 has 14 amino acids. The germline V gene has CDR1 LGHDT and CDR2 YNNKEL (reference sequence). The CDR3 reads CASSQTGPNQPQHF.

V usage is TRBV12-3 or TRBV12-4 and J usage is TRBJ2-2; as DNA is missing, the TRBD2 call by TCRdb cannot be tested. This CDR3 has 19 amino acids. The CDR3 reads CASSSTGTSGGLLTGELFF.

The rearrangement links TRBV4-3 to TRBJ1-2; the TCRdb D gene call, TRBD1, has no DNA to confirm it. In germline, CDR1 is LGHNA, CDR2 YSLEER. The CDR3 totals 17 residues. The CDR3 sequence: CASSQDYGTVTNYGYTF.

The V and J genes are TRBV5-1 and TRBJ2-5; the D call of TRBD1 rests on TCRdb alone, since no DNA is present to check it. Looked up from germline, CDR1 is SGHRS and CDR2 is YFSETQ. CDR3 size: 14 residues. CDR3 amino acids: CASSSGDLQETQYF.

This rearrangement joins TRBV12-3 or TRBV12-4 to TRBJ1-1; no DNA is available, so the TRBD1 call from TCRdb remains unchecked. This CDR3 contains 14 residues. This CDR3 reads CASSRQERRTEAFF.

This chain connects TRBV7-9 to TRBJ2-3; as DNA is missing, the TRBD2 call by TCRdb cannot be tested. CDR1 and CDR2 from the germline V gene are SEHNR and FQNEAQ (reference sequence). This CDR3 has 16 amino acids. The CDR3 spells CASSAPPAGAADTQYF. The complete variable domain, with remaining parts taken from reference TRBV7-9 and TRBJ2-3, reads DTGVSQNPRHKITKRGQNVTFRCDPISEHNRLYWYRQTLGQGPEFLTYFQNEAQLEKSRLLSDRFSAERPKGSFSTLEIQRTEQGDSAMYLCASSAPPAGAADTQYFGPGTRLTVL.

The chain employs TRBV28 and TRBJ2-1. Germline CDR1 reads MDHEN; CDR2 reads SYDVKM. This CDR3 is built from 14 residues. Here the CDR3 reads CASSFATNYNEQFF.

The chain carries TRBV4-1 and TRBJ1-6. The germline V gene encodes CDR1 MGHRA and CDR2 YSYEKL. The CDR3 is 19 amino acids. The CDR3 loop is CASSKSHGTVSSYNSPLHF.

The chain uses TRBV12-3 or TRBV12-4 and TRBJ1-1; TCRdb proposes TRBD1, but this gene call is untestable without DNA. This CDR3 region has 16 residues. CDR3 sequence: CASSLKSRGPDTEAFF.

This chain uses TRBV2 with TRBJ2-1. This CDR3 is 16 amino acids long. From germline, CDR1 is SNHLY and CDR2 FYNNEI. CDR3 loop: CASSEAFVTSYNEQFF.

The chain recombines TRBV7-2 with TRBJ2-7. The CDR3 has 14 amino acids. Germline loops: CDR1 SGHTA, CDR2 FQGNSA. This chain's CDR3 is CASSLWQGTYEQYF.

The gene calls are TRBV7-2 and TRBJ2-2; the D gene TCRdb calls, TRBD1, cannot be checked with no DNA. CDR1 is SGHTA, CDR2 FQGNSA, per germline. The CDR3 has 17 amino acids. The CDR3 sequence is CASSPPGGLVNTGELFF.

This chain connects TRBV20-1 to TRBJ2-5; there is no DNA to check the TCRdb D call of TRBD2. Germline loops: CDR1 DFQATT, CDR2 SNEGSKA (reference sequence). The CDR3 is made up of 16 amino acids. The CDR3: CSAEGTSGRALETQYF.

This chain joins TRBV20-1 and TRBJ2-2; TCRdb proposes TRBD2, but this gene call is untestable without DNA. The CDR3 spans 15 residues. The V gene's germline CDR1 is DFQATT and CDR2 SNEGSKA (reference sequence). CDR3: CSVQLQASIGRELFF.

J is TRBJ2-3 and V is TRBV29-1; lacking DNA, the TRBD1 call made by TCRdb goes unchecked. The CDR3 has 15 amino acids. CDR1 SQVTM and CDR2 ANQGSEA come from the germline V gene. This chain's CDR3 is CSVVKGDDGTDTQYF.

The chain combines TRBV6-1 with TRBJ1-2; TCRdb picks TRBD1, but there is no DNA to check that call. This CDR3 is built from 14 residues. Germline CDR1 reads MNHNS; CDR2 reads SASEGT. CDR3 residues: CASRRTGKVYGYTF.

This chain joins TRBV2 and TRBJ1-1. Germline V gene data show CDR1 as SNHLY and CDR2 as FYNNEI. This CDR3 spans 11 amino acids. CDR3 region: CASKETTEAFF.

The V gene is TRBV5-5, the J gene TRBJ2-1; TCRdb indicates TRBD2, and absent DNA this call remains unverified. The CDR3 contains 14 residues. Germline V gene sequence: CDR1 SGHKS, CDR2 YYEKEE (reference sequence). CDR3: CASSSGLAGGVPFF.

The chain is built from TRBV20-1 and TRBJ2-3; lacking DNA, the TRBD2 call made by TCRdb goes unchecked. The CDR3 is made up of 15 amino acids. CDR1 is DFQATT, CDR2 SNEGSKA, per germline (reference sequence). CDR3 sequence: CSARGGTSYTDTQYF.

J is TRBJ2-3 and V is TRBV6-5; the D gene TCRdb calls, TRBD2, cannot be checked with no DNA. The CDR3 extends over 15 amino acids. Germline-derived CDR1 and CDR2 are MNHEY and SVGAGI. CDR3 region: CASSNLVPSTDTQYF.

The chain links TRBV20-1 to TRBJ1-2; the D call of TRBD1 rests on TCRdb alone, since no DNA is present to check it. The CDR3 consists of 11 residues. The V gene's germline CDR1 is DFQATT and CDR2 SNEGSKA (reference sequence). The CDR3 loop is CSARQGYGYTF.

The CDR3 spells CSVWLHTDTQYF. This chain joins TRBV29-1 and TRBJ2-3. The CDR3 contains 12 residues. The germline V gene has CDR1 SQVTM and CDR2 ANQGSEA.

The chain combines TRBV20-1 with TRBJ1-6. This CDR3 is 13 amino acids long. Germline V lookup: CDR1 DFQATT, CDR2 SNEGSKA (reference sequence). The chain's CDR3 is CSARTDGNSPLHF.